A single T cell receptor beta chain is shown here with its context. What it binds is unknown. Data came from immunoSEQ multiplex PCR; TCRdb stores just in-frame clones and leaves some out. The sample contains about 29,000 clones, about 73% of which appear only once. V lost 2 bases to trimming and J lost 3 bases; unmatched junction nucleotides: 3. In germline, CDR1 is SGHAT, CDR2 FQNNGV. This CDR3 contains 14 residues. Before the COVID-19 pandemic, during about 2010-2019, CD4+ T cells were taken from unexposed donors. After nine to ten days of culture, CD4+ T cells were isolated. The data derive from a study of CD4 T cells in relation to SARS-CoV-2 and coronaviruses. Study-wide findings and caveats: About 64% of donors had memory CD4+ clonotypes crossrecognizing SARS-CoV-2 and common cold coronavirus spike.

The specimen was CD4+ T cells from PBMCs, cultured in vitro. This receptor was identified in a human donor in good health. The V call is TRBV11-2, the J call TRBJ2-5; 7 bases fit TRBD2. CDR3 region: CASSLIAGEETQYF. CDR3 DNA sequence: TGTGCCAGCAGCTTAATTGCGGGGGAAGAGACCCAGTACTTC.